The present T cell receptor beta chain was sequenced within a study of blood T cell repertoires in COVID-19. Whole-study context: Sites in the United States, Italy and Spain provided acute and convalescent COVID-19 samples.

As originally analysed: Using reference gene primer amplification, nucleated cell counts were estimated. Here immunoSEQ multiplex PCR was the method, and the copy in TCRdb shows in-frame clones only, minus some. That table furnishes V, J and clone size, whereas the DNA furnished D and trimming. The table shows over 100,000 clones, with roughly nine tenths occurring only once. Germline values: CDR1 LNHDA, CDR2 SQIVND (reference sequence). V shed 6 bases, J shed 5 bases, and the junction held 4 bases outside the gene matches. The CDR3 sequence is 13 residues long. This receptor was taken from a woman in her 70s with COVID-19, enrolled during active disease. Material for sequencing was peripheral blood. V gene TRBV19 combines with J gene TRBJ1-5, with 7 bases aligning to TRBD1. Here the CDR3 reads CASRQTGDQPQHF. CDR3 in DNA: TGTGCCAGTAGACAAACAGGGGATCAGCCCCAGCATTTT. The full variable domain, rest sourced from reference TRBV19 and TRBJ1-5, is DGGITQSPKYLFRKEGQNVTLSCEQNLNHDAMYWYRQDPGQGLRLIYYSQIVNDFQKGDIAEGYSVSREKKESFPLTVTSAQKNPTAFYLCASRQTGDQPQHFGDGTRLSIL.